This T cell receptor beta chain was profiled in a study of early T cells in non-severe SARS-CoV-2 infection. Individual cDNA molecules were tagged with unique molecular identifiers, the study reported. TCRdb fed the 5' RACE reads into MiXCR, producing one record per CDR3 protein. The sample yields about 54,000 distinct CDR3 sequences, 5% to 7.5% seen once. The germline CDR1 and CDR2 sequences are DFQATT and SNEGSKA (reference sequence). Trimming took 5 bases from V and 0 from J, leaving 5 bases between them. The length of the CDR3 is 11 residues. This clonotype occurred many times. The rearrangement uses TRBV20-1 and TRBJ2-7; D is unresolved. Sequenced material: whole blood, taken at baseline. The TCR sequence derives from an adult who was a healthcare worker with PCR-confirmed SARS-CoV-2 infection or an uninfected control (not recorded which). CDR3 sequence (DNA): TGCAGTGCTGTGGACTCCTACGAGCAGTACTTC. Protein: CSAVDSYEQYF.